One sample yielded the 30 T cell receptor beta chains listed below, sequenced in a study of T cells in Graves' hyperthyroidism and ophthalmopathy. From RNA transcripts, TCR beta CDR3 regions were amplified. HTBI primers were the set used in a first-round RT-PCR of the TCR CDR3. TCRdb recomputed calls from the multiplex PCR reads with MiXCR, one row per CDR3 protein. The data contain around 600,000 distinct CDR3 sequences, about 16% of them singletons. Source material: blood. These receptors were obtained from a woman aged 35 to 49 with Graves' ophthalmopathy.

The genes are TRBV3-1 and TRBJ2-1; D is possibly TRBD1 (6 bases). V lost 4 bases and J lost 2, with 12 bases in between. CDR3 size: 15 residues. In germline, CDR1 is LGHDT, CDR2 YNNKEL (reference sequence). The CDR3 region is CASSPQGGTYNEQFF. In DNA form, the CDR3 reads TGTGCCAGCAGCCCACAAGGGGGTACCTACAATGAGCAGTTCTTC.

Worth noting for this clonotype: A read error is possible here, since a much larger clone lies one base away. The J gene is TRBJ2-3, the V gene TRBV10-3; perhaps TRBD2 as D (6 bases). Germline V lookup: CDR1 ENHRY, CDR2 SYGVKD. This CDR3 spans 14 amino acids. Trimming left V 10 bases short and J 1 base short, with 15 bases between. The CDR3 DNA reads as TGTGCCAGTAGCGGCGGCGCCGGCACAGATACGCAGTATTTT. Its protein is CASSGGAGTDTQYF.

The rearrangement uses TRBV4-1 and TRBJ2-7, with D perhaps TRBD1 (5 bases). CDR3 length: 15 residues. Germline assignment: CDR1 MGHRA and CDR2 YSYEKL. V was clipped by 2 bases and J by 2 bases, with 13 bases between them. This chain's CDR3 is CASSQPGSQPYEQYF. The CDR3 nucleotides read TGCGCCAGCAGCCAACCAGGGTCTCAGCCCTACGAGCAGTACTTC.

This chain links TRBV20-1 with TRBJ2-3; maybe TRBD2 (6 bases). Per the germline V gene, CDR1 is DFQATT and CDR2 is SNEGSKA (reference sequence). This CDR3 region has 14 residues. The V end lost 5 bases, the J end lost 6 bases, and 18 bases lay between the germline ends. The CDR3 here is CSAQTRKVVDTQYF. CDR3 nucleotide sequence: TGCAGTGCTCAGACTAGAAAGGTAGTCGATACGCAGTATTTT.

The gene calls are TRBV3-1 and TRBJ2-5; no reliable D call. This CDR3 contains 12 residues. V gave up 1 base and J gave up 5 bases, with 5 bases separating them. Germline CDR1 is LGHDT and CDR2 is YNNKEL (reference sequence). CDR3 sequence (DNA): TGTGCCAGCAGCCAAGGCCCGGAGACCCAGTACTTC. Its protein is CASSQGPETQYF.

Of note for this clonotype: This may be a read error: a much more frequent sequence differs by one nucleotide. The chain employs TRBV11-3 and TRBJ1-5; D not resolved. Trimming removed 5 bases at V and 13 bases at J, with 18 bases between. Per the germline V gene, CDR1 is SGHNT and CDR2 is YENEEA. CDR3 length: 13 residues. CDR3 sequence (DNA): TGTGCCAGCAGCCAAGAAAGGAAAGGAGCGCAGCATTTT. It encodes CASSQERKGAQHF.

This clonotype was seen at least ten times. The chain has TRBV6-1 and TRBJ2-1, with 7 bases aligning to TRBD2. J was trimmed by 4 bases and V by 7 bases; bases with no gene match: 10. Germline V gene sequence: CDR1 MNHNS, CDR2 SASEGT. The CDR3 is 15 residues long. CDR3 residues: CASNLKASGYNEQFF. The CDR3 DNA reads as TGTGCCAGCAACTTGAAGGCTAGCGGATACAATGAGCAGTTCTTC.

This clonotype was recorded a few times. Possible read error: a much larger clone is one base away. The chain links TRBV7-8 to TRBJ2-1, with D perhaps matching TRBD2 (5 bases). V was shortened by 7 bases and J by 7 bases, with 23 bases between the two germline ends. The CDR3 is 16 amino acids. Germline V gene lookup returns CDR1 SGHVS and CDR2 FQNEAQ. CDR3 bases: TGTGCCAGCATCAAAGAGCGGACCGATACCTTTAATGAGCAGTTCTTC. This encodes CASIKERTDTFNEQFF.

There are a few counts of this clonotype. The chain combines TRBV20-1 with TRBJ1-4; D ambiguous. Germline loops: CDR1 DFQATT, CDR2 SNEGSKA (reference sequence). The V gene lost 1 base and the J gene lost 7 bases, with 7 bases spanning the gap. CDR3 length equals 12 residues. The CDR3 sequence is CSARGSGEKLFF. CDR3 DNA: TGCAGTGCTAGAGGGTCGGGTGAAAAACTGTTTTTT.

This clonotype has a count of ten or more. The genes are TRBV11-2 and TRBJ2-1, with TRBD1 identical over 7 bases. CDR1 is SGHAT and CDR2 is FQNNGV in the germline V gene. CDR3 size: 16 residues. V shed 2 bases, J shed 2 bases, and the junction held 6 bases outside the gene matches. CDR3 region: CASSLTWTGTYNEQFF. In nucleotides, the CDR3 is TGTGCCAGCAGCTTAACGTGGACAGGTACCTACAATGAGCAGTTCTTC. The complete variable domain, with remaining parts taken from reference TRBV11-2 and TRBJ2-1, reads EAGVAQSPRYKIIEKRQSVAFWCNPISGHATLYWYQQILGQGPKLLIQFQNNGVVDDSQLPKDRFSAERLKGVDSTLKIQPAKLEDSAVYLCASSLTWTGTYNEQFFGPGTRLTVL.

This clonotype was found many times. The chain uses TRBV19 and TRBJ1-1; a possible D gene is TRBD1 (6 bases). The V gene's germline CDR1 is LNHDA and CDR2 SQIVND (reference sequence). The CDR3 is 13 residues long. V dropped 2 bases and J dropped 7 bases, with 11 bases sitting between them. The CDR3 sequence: CASSINGQLEAFF. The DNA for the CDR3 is TGTGCCAGTAGTATAAATGGACAGCTTGAAGCTTTCTTT.

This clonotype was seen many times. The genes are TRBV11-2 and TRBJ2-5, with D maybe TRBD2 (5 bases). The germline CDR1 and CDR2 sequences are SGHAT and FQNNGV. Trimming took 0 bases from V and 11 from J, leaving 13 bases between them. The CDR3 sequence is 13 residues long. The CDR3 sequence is CASSLDLGGFQYF. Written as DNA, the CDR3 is TGTGCCAGCAGCTTAGATCTTGGAGGATTTCAGTACTTC. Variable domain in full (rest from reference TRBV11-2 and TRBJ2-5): EAGVAQSPRYKIIEKRQSVAFWCNPISGHATLYWYQQILGQGPKLLIQFQNNGVVDDSQLPKDRFSAERLKGVDSTLKIQPAKLEDSAVYLCASSLDLGGFQYFGPGTRLLVL.

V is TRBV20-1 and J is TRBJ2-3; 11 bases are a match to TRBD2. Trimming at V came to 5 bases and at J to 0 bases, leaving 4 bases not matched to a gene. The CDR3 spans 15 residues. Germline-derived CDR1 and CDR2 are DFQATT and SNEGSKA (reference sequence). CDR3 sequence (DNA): TGCAGTGCTGCCCGGACTAGCGGGAGCACAGATACGCAGTATTTT. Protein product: CSAARTSGSTDTQYF.

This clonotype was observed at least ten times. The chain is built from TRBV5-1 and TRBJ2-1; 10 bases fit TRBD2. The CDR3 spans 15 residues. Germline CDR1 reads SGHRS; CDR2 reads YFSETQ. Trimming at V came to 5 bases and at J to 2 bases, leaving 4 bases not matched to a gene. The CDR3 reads CASRASGSTYNEQFF. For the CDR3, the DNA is TGCGCCAGCAGGGCTAGCGGGAGTACCTACAATGAGCAGTTCTTC.

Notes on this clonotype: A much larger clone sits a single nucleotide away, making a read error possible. CDR3 in amino acids: CASSQGADTEAFF. The CDR3 nucleotides are TGTGCCAGCAGCCAGGGGGCGGACACTGAAGCTTTCTTT. The chain uses TRBV3-1 and TRBJ1-1; TRBD1 is a possible D gene (6 bases). The CDR3 runs to 13 residues. Deletions cut 3 bases from V and 3 bases from J, with 8 bases between. CDR1 is LGHDT, CDR2 YNNKEL, per germline (reference sequence).

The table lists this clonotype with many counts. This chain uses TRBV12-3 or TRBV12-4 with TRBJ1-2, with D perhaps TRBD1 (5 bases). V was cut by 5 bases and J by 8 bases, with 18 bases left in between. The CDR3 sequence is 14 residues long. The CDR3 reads CASSPRARGEGYTF. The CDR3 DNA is TGTGCCAGCAGTCCCCGGGCGAGGGGCGAGGGCTACACCTTC.

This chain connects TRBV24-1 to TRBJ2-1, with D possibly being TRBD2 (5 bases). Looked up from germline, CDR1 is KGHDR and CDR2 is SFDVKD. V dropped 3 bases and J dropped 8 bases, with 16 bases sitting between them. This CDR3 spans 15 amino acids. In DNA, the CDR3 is TGTGCCACCAGTGATCCCACCGGGAAGAGCGATGAGCAGTTCTTC. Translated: CATSDPTGKSDEQFF.

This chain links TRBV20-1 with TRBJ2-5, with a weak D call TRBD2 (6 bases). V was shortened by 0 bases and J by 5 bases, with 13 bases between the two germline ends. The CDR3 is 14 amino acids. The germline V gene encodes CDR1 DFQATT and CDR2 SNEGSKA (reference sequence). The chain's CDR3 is CSARDPSEGETQYF. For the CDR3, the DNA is TGCAGTGCTAGAGATCCTAGCGAGGGGGAGACCCAGTACTTC.

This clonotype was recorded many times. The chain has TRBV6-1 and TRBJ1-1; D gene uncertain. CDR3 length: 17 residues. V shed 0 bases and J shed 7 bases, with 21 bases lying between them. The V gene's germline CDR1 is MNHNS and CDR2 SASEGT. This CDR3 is CASSEARVFNPNFEAFF. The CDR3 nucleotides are TGTGCCAGCAGTGAAGCCCGGGTCTTCAATCCTAATTTTGAAGCTTTCTTT.

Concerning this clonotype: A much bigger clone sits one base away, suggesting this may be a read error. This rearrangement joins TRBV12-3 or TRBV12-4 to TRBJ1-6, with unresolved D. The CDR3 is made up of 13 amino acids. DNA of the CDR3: TGTGCCGGCAGTTTGGATATGGGTTCACCCCTCCACTTT. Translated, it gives CAGSLDMGSPLHF.

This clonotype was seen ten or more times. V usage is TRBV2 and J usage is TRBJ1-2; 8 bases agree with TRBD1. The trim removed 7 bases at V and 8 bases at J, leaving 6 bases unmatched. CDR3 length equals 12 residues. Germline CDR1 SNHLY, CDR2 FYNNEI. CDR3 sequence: CASNRGVRGYTF. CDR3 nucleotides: TGTGCCAGCAACAGGGGGGTACGGGGCTACACCTTC.

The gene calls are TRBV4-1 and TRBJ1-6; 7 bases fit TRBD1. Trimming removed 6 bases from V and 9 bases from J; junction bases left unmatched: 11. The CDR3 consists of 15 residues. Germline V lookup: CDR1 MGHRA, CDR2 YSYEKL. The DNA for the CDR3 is TGCGCCAGCAGACTCATTAGGGGGCCAGTTTCACCCCTCCACTTT. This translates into CASRLIRGPVSPLHF.

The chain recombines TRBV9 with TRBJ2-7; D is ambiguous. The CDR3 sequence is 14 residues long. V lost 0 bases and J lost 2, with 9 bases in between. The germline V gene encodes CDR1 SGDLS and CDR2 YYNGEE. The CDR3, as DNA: TGTGCCAGCAGCGTAGACGGGTCAGCCTACGAGCAGTACTTC. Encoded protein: CASSVDGSAYEQYF.

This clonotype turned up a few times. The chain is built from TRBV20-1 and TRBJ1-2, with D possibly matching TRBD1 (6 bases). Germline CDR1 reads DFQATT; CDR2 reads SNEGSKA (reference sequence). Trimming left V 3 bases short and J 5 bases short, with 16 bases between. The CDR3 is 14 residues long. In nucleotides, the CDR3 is TGCAGTGCTAGCTTGACAGGAGTTGATTATGGCTACACCTTC. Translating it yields CSASLTGVDYGYTF.

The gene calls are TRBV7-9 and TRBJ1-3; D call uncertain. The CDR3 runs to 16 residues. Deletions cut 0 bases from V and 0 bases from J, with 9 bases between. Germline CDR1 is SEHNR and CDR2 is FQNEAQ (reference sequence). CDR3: CASSLAQPRSGNTIYF. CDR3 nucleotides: TGTGCCAGCAGCTTAGCCCAGCCGCGCTCTGGAAACACCATATATTTT. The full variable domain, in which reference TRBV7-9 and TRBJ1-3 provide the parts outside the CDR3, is DTGVSQNPRHKITKRGQNVTFRCDPISEHNRLYWYRQTLGQGPEFLTYFQNEAQLEKSRLLSDRFSAERPKGSFSTLEIQRTEQGDSAMYLCASSLAQPRSGNTIYFGEGSWLTVV.

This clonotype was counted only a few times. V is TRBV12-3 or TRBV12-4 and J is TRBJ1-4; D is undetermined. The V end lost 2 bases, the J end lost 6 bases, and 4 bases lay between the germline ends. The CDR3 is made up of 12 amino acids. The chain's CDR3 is CASSLSHEKLFF. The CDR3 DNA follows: TGTGCCAGCAGTTTATCCCATGAAAAACTGTTTTTT.

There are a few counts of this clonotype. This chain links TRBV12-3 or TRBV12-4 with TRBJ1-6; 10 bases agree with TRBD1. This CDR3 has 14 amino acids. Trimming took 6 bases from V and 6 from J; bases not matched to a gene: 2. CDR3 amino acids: CASRGTGVNSPLHF. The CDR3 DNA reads TGTGCCAGCAGGGGGACAGGGGTTAATTCACCCCTCCACTTT.

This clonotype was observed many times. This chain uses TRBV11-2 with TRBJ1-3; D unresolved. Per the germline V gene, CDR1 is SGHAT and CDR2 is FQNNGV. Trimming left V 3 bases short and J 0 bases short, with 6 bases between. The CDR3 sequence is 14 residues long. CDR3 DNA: TGTGCCAGCAGCTTGTGGTTCTCTGGAAACACCATATATTTT. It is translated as CASSLWFSGNTIYF.

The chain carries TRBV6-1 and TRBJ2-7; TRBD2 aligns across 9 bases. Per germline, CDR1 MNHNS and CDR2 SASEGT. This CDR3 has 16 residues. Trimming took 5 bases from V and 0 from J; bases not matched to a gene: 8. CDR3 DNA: TGTGCCAGCAGTTCGTATGGGACTAGCAGCTCCTACGAGCAGTACTTC. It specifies CASSSYGTSSSYEQYF.

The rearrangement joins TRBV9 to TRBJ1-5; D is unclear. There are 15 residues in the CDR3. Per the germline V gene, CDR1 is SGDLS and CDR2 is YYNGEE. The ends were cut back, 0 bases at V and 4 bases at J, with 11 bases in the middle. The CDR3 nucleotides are TGTGCCAGCAGCGTAGTTTCCAGGTATAATCAGCCCCAGCATTTT. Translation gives CASSVVSRYNQPQHF.